This TCR beta chain was sequenced during a study of human T cells and chemical hapten exposure. In TCRdb, the 5' RACE reads were re-called with MiXCR into one record per CDR3 protein. The sample carries about 120,000 distinct CDR3 sequences, around 20% recorded once. Looked up from germline, CDR1 is SQVTM and CDR2 is ANQGSEA. V was clipped by 3 bases and J by 2 bases, with 11 bases between them. This CDR3 region has 13 residues. Unfractionated whole blood was the source from which total RNA was extracted. The receptor's source is a human donor in good health. This sequence joins TRBV29-1 and TRBJ2-7, with D possibly being TRBD1 (6 bases). In DNA form, the CDR3 reads TGCAGCGTTGATGTGGGACAAACCTACGAGCAGTACTTC. Amino acids: CSVDVGQTYEQYF.